Below are 17 T cell receptor beta chains sequenced from a single sample in a study of regulatory T cells in long-lasting Graves disease. Time point given: newly diagnosed GD, antithyroid drugs for less than 3 months. There was RNA extracted from PBMCs, and the TCR library was made from it. Library construction for TCR beta used iRepertoire HTBI primers and Arm-PCR of CDR3 regions. One entry per CDR3 protein, called by TCRdb with MiXCR from the multiplex PCR reads. Of approximately 310,000 distinct CDR3 sequences in the sample, under 20% are singletons; the top ten hold less than 45%. The sample consisted of peripheral blood mononuclear cells (PBMCs), taken at new diagnosis, from a patient treated with antithyroid drugs. All receptors derive from a female donor with Graves disease.

This clonotype was recorded many times. The chain has TRBV2 and TRBJ1-2, with TRBD1 identical over 11 bases. With 6 bases clipped from V and 4 bases from J, the junction kept 4 bases outside the gene matches. Germline CDR1 is SNHLY and CDR2 is FYNNEI. The CDR3 totals 14 residues. The CDR3 reads CASRDRGQAYGYTF. CDR3 DNA sequence: TGTGCCAGCAGGGACAGGGGGCAGGCCTATGGCTACACCTTC.

This chain connects TRBV30 to TRBJ2-3; 7 bases agree with TRBD2. CDR3 size: 14 residues. V shed 1 base and J 1 base; nucleotides not matched to a gene: 2. The germline V gene encodes CDR1 GTSNPN and CDR2 SVGIG (reference sequence). CDR3 sequence reads: CAWSGLAGTDTQYF. Written as DNA, the CDR3 is TGTGCCTGGAGTGGGCTAGCGGGCACAGATACGCAGTATTTT.

This clonotype was detected ten times or more. The rearrangement joins TRBV12-3 or TRBV12-4 to TRBJ2-1; D remains unclear. CDR3 length equals 13 residues. V was clipped by 6 bases and J by 9 bases, with 15 bases between them. The CDR3 is CASSPRAVSEQFF. CDR3 DNA sequence: TGTGCCAGCAGCCCGCGAGCCGTCAGTGAGCAGTTCTTC.

In regard to this clonotype: A far larger clone lies a single base away; this is likely a read error. The genes are TRBV11-2 and TRBJ1-3, with unresolved D. CDR1 SGHAT and CDR2 FQNNGV come from the germline V gene. The CDR3 is made up of 14 amino acids. V lost 5 bases, J lost 3 bases, and 11 bases lay in between. This chain's CDR3 is CASSPTSFGNTIYF. CDR3 sequence (DNA): TGTGCCAGCAGCCCAACGAGCTTTGGAAACACCATATATTTT.

Note on this clonotype: A far larger clone is one base from this, pointing to a likely read error. The rearrangement joins TRBV12-3 or TRBV12-4 to TRBJ2-3; perhaps TRBD2 as D (5 bases). The CDR3 totals 17 residues. Trimming took off 7 bases at V and 0 bases at J, with 20 bases between the two ends. The CDR3 loop is CASTREVGGTSTDTQYF. DNA of the CDR3: TGTGCCAGCACGAGGGAAGTTGGCGGAACCAGCACAGATACGCAGTATTTT.

This clonotype was observed many times. The V and J genes are TRBV10-1 and TRBJ2-7, with TRBD2 as a possible D gene (6 bases). Trimming took off 6 bases at V and 2 bases at J, with 17 bases between the two ends. The CDR3 consists of 15 residues. Per germline, CDR1 WNHNN and CDR2 SYGVQD (reference sequence). The CDR3 here is CASSPFREIPYEQYF. The CDR3 bases are TGCGCCAGCAGCCCCTTTCGGGAGATACCCTACGAGCAGTACTTC.

The chain uses TRBV11-3 and TRBJ2-3; D is perhaps TRBD2 (6 bases). Deletions cut 6 bases from V and 0 bases from J, with 16 bases between. The CDR3 contains 16 residues. Germline assignment: CDR1 SGHNT and CDR2 YENEEA. For the CDR3, the DNA is TGTGCCAGCAGTTCGGGGGTAGGGATGAGCACAGATACGCAGTATTTT. This sequence encodes CASSSGVGMSTDTQYF. Full variable domain (outside the CDR3, taken from reference TRBV11-3 and TRBJ2-3): EAGVVQSPRYKIIEKKQPVAFWCNPISGHNTLYWYLQNLGQGPELLIRYENEEAVDDSQLPKDRFSAERLKGVDSTLKIQPAELGDSAVYLCASSSGVGMSTDTQYFGPGTRLTVL.

In its sample, this clonotype was seen many times. This sequence joins TRBV27 and TRBJ2-1; TRBD2 matches at 8 bases. J was trimmed by 7 bases and V by 8 bases; bases with no gene match: 10. Germline loops: CDR1 MNHEY, CDR2 SMNVEV (reference sequence). The CDR3 has 14 amino acids. CDR3: CASHPAGGLNEQFF. CDR3 sequence (DNA): TGTGCCAGCCACCCCGCGGGAGGCTTAAATGAGCAGTTCTTC.

The V and J genes are TRBV3-1 and TRBJ1-3; perhaps TRBD1 as D (5 bases). V gave up 1 base and J gave up 0 bases, with 10 bases separating them. Germline V gives CDR1 LGHDT, CDR2 YNNKEL (reference sequence). The CDR3 covers 16 residues. The DNA of the CDR3 is TGTGCCAGCAGCCAAGTGACAGTCTCCTCTGGAAACACCATATATTTT. It codes for CASSQVTVSSGNTIYF.

CDR3 in DNA: TGCAGTGCTAGAGTGGGACTAGCGGACCGAAATGAGCAGTTCTTC. Residues: CSARVGLADRNEQFF. The V call is TRBV20-1, the J call TRBJ2-1, with TRBD2 identical over 11 bases. Per germline, CDR1 DFQATT and CDR2 SNEGSKA (reference sequence). V shed 1 base and J 7 bases; nucleotides not matched to a gene: 6. The CDR3 spans 15 residues.

The table lists this clonotype with a few counts. A much larger clone differs by one base, so this may be a read error. V is TRBV10-2 and J is TRBJ2-3; no firm D call. The assigned J gene may be wrong: the sequence end matches TRBJ1-5 better. CDR1 is WSHSY, CDR2 SAAADI, per germline. The CDR3 is 13 amino acids. DNA for the CDR3: TGCGCCAGCAGTGAGGCCCGTATAGATACGCAGCATTTT. Amino acid sequence: CASSEARIDTQHF.

This clonotype was counted at least ten times. The chain carries TRBV12-3 or TRBV12-4 and TRBJ2-7; no definite D call. The CDR3 spans 12 residues. V lost 1 base and J 8 bases, leaving 9 bases between the germline ends. CDR3 protein: CASSLVYGKQYF. The CDR3 nucleotides are TGTGCCAGCAGTTTAGTATACGGCAAGCAGTACTTC.

This clonotype has more than one count but fewer than ten. CDR3 sequence: CASSSFDSGRANEQFF. The DNA of the CDR3 is TGTGCCAGCAGTTCCTTTGATAGCGGGAGGGCCAATGAGCAGTTCTTC. This chain connects TRBV6-2 or TRBV6-3 to TRBJ2-1, with TRBD2 identical over 11 bases. Germline CDR1 MNHEY, CDR2 SVGEGT. The CDR3 contains 16 residues. With V trimmed by 4 bases and J by 6 bases, 8 bases remained unmatched.

This clonotype was recorded at least ten times. This chain uses TRBV28 with TRBJ2-7, with 9 positions matching TRBD1. Per the germline V gene, CDR1 is MDHEN and CDR2 is SYDVKM. Trimming cost V 6 bases and J 5 bases; bases outside gene matches: 8. The CDR3 covers 14 residues. CDR3 coding DNA: TGTGCCAGCAGATCCGGGACAGGGTACCACGAGCAGTACTTC. As protein: CASRSGTGYHEQYF.

The chain carries TRBV2 and TRBJ2-5; perhaps TRBD1 as D (5 bases). The germline V gene encodes CDR1 SNHLY and CDR2 FYNNEI. Trimming took off 6 bases at V and 4 bases at J, with 18 bases between the two ends. The CDR3 is 15 amino acids. In DNA, the CDR3 is TGTGCCAGCAGATTGGGGCAGGGTGGTATAGAGACCCAGTACTTC. It codes for CASRLGQGGIETQYF. Supplemented by reference TRBV2 and TRBJ2-5, the full variable domain reads EPEVTQTPSHQVTQMGQEVILRCVPISNHLYFYWYRQILGQKVEFLVSFYNNEISEKSEIFDDQFSVERPDGSNFTLKIRSTKLEDSAMYFCASRLGQGGIETQYFGPGTRLLVL.

This clonotype was seen repeatedly, ten times or more. This chain links TRBV28 with TRBJ2-4, with TRBD2 identical over 14 bases. Trimming removed 7 bases from V and 7 bases from J; junction bases left unmatched: 9. The germline V gene encodes CDR1 MDHEN and CDR2 SYDVKM. The CDR3 loop spans 16 amino acids. The CDR3 nucleotides read TGTGCCAGCACTACGGGACTAGCGGGAGATCTGAACATTCAGTACTTC. Its protein product is CASTTGLAGDLNIQYF.

This clonotype showed up just a few times. The V and J genes are TRBV28 and TRBJ2-2; a possible D gene is TRBD1 (5 bases). Germline CDR1 MDHEN, CDR2 SYDVKM. CDR3 length: 12 amino acids. The ends were cut back, 8 bases at V and 4 bases at J, with 8 bases in the middle. The CDR3 here is CASATGTGELFF. In DNA form, the CDR3 reads TGTGCCAGCGCCACAGGCACCGGGGAGCTGTTTTTT.